The next 10 T cell receptor beta chains were all read from a single sample in a study of T cells in women clearing cervical HPV infection. Sequenced by immunoSEQ multiplex PCR; TCRdb stores in-frame clones only, minus some. This table holds about 30,000 clones. The sample was blood buffy coat. Every receptor here comes from a woman between 18 and 75 years old with a cervical HPV16 infection that either progressed to CIN3+ or cleared (not recorded which).

On this clone itself: The CDR3 end lies 3 residues beyond the end of the read and is filled in from the germline J gene. This chain joins TRBV20-1 and TRBJ2-3; 10 bases line up with TRBD2. Germline V gives CDR1 DFQATT, CDR2 SNEGSKA (reference sequence). CDR3 length: 14 amino acids. Germline trimming cut 8 bases from V and 1 base from J; bases unmatched to any gene: 6. CDR3 loop: CSSPSGRGTDTQYF. The DNA read from the CDR3 is TGCAGTAGCCCAAGCGGGAGGGGCACAGATACG.

In the case of this clone: With the read ending 3 residues before the CDR3 end, the germline J gene is used to fill in that end. The V and J genes are TRBV7-8 and TRBJ2-1; TRBD2 might be the D (6 bases). In germline, CDR1 is SGHVS, CDR2 FQNEAQ. The CDR3 runs 16 residues. With 0 bases removed from V and 5 bases from J, the gap between germline ends came to 14 bases. The DNA read from the CDR3 is TGTGCCAGCAGCTTAGCGGAGACTAGAATCAACAATGAG. Residues: CASSLAETRINNE. The CDR3 as a whole reads CASSLAETRINNEQFF.

With respect to this clone: At one of its ends the junction is not consistent with the germline gene, which may arise from a read error. The read halts 3 residues ahead of the CDR3 end, with the missing end drawn from the germline J gene. The same CDR3 also results from other DNA sequences found in this sample. The chain employs TRBV30 and TRBJ1-3; TRBD1 matches at 11 bases. Germline V lookup: CDR1 GTSNPN, CDR2 SVGIG (reference sequence). CDR3 length: 14 amino acids. The CDR3 bases that were read are TGTGCCTGGAGTGTCGGGACAGGGGGAAACACG. Translated, it gives CAWSVGTGGNT. The whole CDR3 reads CAWSVGTGGNTIYF.

In regard to this clone: The read halts 3 residues ahead of the CDR3 end, with the missing end drawn from the germline J gene. The chain is built from TRBV7-2 and TRBJ2-2, with D tentatively TRBD2 (6 bases). The CDR3 consists of 15 residues. V dropped 5 bases and J dropped 6 bases, with 16 bases sitting between them. Germline V gives CDR1 SGHTA, CDR2 FQGNSA. The DNA read from the CDR3 is TGTGCCAGCAGCCGCCAAACTAGCATTCCCGGGGAG. Its protein product is CASSRQTSIPGE. Given in full, the CDR3 is CASSRQTSIPGELFF.

Details on this clone: The read terminates 3 residues ahead of where the CDR3 ends, so the germline J gene completes it. The chain uses TRBV7-2 and TRBJ2-7; D is ambiguous. V was cut by 5 bases and J by 3 bases, with 8 bases left in between. Germline CDR1 and CDR2: SGHTA and FQGNSA. The CDR3 is 12 amino acids. The chain's CDR3 is CASSVNIYEQYF. CDR3 bases read: TGTGCCAGCAGCGTTAACATCTACGAG. Combining the CDR3 with reference TRBV7-2 and TRBJ2-7 gives the whole variable domain GAGVSQSPSNKVTEKGKDVELRCDPISGHTALYWYRQSLGQGLEFLIYFQGNSAPDKSGLPSDRFSAERTGGSVSTLTIQRTQQEDSAVYLCASSVNIYEQYFGPGTRLTVT.

Regarding this clone: The read ends 3 residues shy of where the CDR3 ends; the end is completed using the germline J gene. This chain uses TRBV20-1 with TRBJ2-3, with 11 bases fitting TRBD2. CDR1 and CDR2 from the germline V gene are DFQATT and SNEGSKA (reference sequence). Trimming removed 3 bases from V and 5 bases from J; junction bases left unmatched: 7. The CDR3 loop spans 15 amino acids. CDR3 in amino acids: CSASLAGGPGDTQYF. The CDR3 bases that were read are TGCAGTGCTAGTTTAGCGGGAGGGCCGGGAGATACG.

A note on this clone: The read ends 3 residues early relative to the CDR3; the germline J gene fills the gap. The chain links TRBV30 to TRBJ2-1; a possible D gene is TRBD1 (6 bases). Trimming left V 0 bases short and J 5 bases short, with 17 bases between. The germline CDR1 and CDR2 sequences are GTSNPN and SVGIG (reference sequence). This CDR3 spans 16 amino acids. CDR3 DNA, as far as it was read: TGTGCCTGGAGTGTATGGCCAGGGGTCGTCCACAATGAG. It yields the protein CAWSVWPGVVHNE. The full CDR3 protein reads CAWSVWPGVVHNEQFF.

Concerning this clone itself: The read ends 3 residues shy of where the CDR3 ends; the end is completed using the germline J gene. This rearrangement joins TRBV2 to TRBJ2-1; 8 bases map to TRBD2. After removal of 6 bases from V and 4 bases from J, the junction contained 5 bases not matched to a gene. This CDR3 has 14 amino acids. In germline, CDR1 is SNHLY, CDR2 FYNNEI. CDR3: CASRPGLGYNEQFF. CDR3 DNA (partial): TGTGCCAGCAGGCCGGGACTAGGTTACAATGAG. Filled out from reference TRBV2 and TRBJ2-1, the complete variable domain reads EPEVTQTPSHQVTQMGQEVILRCVPISNHLYFYWYRQILGQKVEFLVSFYNNEISEKSEIFDDQFSVERPDGSNFTLKIRSTKLEDSAMYFCASRPGLGYNEQFFGPGTRLTVL.

Notes on this clone: The read ends 3 residues before the CDR3 terminus; that terminus is restored from the germline J gene. The rearrangement uses TRBV14 and TRBJ2-4, with D possibly TRBD1 on 5 matching bases. Per the germline V gene, CDR1 is SGHDN and CDR2 is FVKESK. The CDR3 is 15 residues long. The CDR3 protein is CASSQDRAWQETQYF. CDR3 bases read: TGTGCCAGCAGCCAAGACAGGGCCTGGCAAGAGACT.

CDR3 sequence reads: CASRWTAYEQYF. The covered CDR3 bases are TGTGCCAGCAGGTGGACTGCTTACGAG. The rearrangement links TRBV2 to TRBJ2-7; TRBD2 might be the D (5 bases). Coverage ceases 3 residues before the CDR3 finishes, and the germline J gene fills in the end. Germline values: CDR1 SNHLY, CDR2 FYNNEI. V dropped 6 bases and J dropped 4 bases, with 10 bases sitting between them. CDR3 length: 12 residues.